What follows are 25 T cell receptor beta chains derived from one specimen sequenced in a study of shared clonotypes between healthy human individuals. The naive CD8 fraction comprised CD45RO-negative cells positively selected for CCR7 and excluded terminally differentiated effector memory CD45RA+ cells. Sequencing was performed with immunoSEQ multiplex PCR; in TCRdb, only in-frame clones are kept and a portion is missing. The table lists some 1,900,000 clones, over 85% of them singletons, with around 1% in the top ten. The sample was naive CD8+ T cells sorted from blood. The receptors were gathered from a man aged 18-30 years in good health.

This clone was counted once. The same CDR3 is also encoded by other DNA sequences in this sample. This chain joins TRBV10-2 and TRBJ2-2; D possibly corresponds to TRBD2 (5 bases). V gave up 3 bases and J gave up 5 bases, with 7 bases separating them. Looked up from germline, CDR1 is WSHSY and CDR2 is SAAADI. The CDR3 is 13 residues long. CDR3 nucleotide sequence: TGCGCCAGCAGTGAAGGCGGGACCGGGGAGCTGTTTTTT. Translating it yields CASSEGGTGELFF.

V is TRBV2 and J is TRBJ2-2, with D possibly being TRBD2 (6 bases). This CDR3 contains 15 residues. Germline V lookup: CDR1 SNHLY, CDR2 FYNNEI. Trimming cost V 6 bases and J 2 bases, with 13 bases left between them. CDR3 DNA sequence: TGTGCCAGCAGCCCGGGACTTCACAACACCGGGGAGCTGTTTTTT. It translates to CASSPGLHNTGELFF.

CDR3 nucleotide sequence: TGTGCCAGCAGCTTAGGCTCTGGAAACACCATATATTTT. This translates into CASSLGSGNTIYF. This chain connects TRBV7-3 to TRBJ1-3; D unresolved. Trimming cost V 2 bases and J 0 bases, with 2 bases left between them. Germline V gives CDR1 SGHTA, CDR2 FQGTGA. The CDR3 loop spans 13 amino acids.

The chain joins TRBV19 to TRBJ2-6; no reliable D call. This CDR3 is built from 13 residues. V lost 5 bases and J lost 4, with 6 bases in between. CDR1 and CDR2 from the germline V gene are LNHDA and SQIVND (reference sequence). For the CDR3, the DNA is TGTGCCAGTAGTGGTTACGGGGCCAACGTCCTGACTTTC. Encoded protein: CASSGYGANVLTF.

The V call is TRBV7-9, the J call TRBJ2-7; D might be TRBD1 or TRBD2, each matching 5 bases. Germline lookup yields CDR1 SEHNR and CDR2 FQNEAQ (reference sequence). Trimming took 3 bases from V and 2 from J, leaving 14 bases between them. The CDR3 is 15 residues long. CDR3 amino acids: CASSFTGSGTYEQYF. The DNA for the CDR3 is TGTGCCAGCAGCTTCACAGGCAGCGGTACCTACGAGCAGTACTTC.

The chain combines TRBV18 with TRBJ1-1; possible D gene TRBD1, 5 bases. Trimming took off 6 bases at V and 1 base at J, with 12 bases between the two ends. Germline V gene sequence: CDR1 KGHSH, CDR2 LQKENI. The CDR3 is 14 residues long. The CDR3 spells CASSQGASNTEAFF. CDR3 nucleotides: TGTGCCAGCTCCCAAGGGGCATCGAACACTGAAGCTTTCTTT.

CDR3 nucleotide sequence: TGTGCCAGCAGCTTTTGGGGGGGCGGTGAAGCTTTCTTT. This sequence encodes CASSFWGGGEAFF. V and J are TRBV5-4 and TRBJ1-1, with a possible D match to TRBD1 (6 bases). The ends were cut back, 2 bases at V and 7 bases at J, with 12 bases in the middle. Germline loops: CDR1 SGHNT, CDR2 YYREEE (reference sequence). There are 13 residues in the CDR3. Variable domain in full (rest from reference TRBV5-4 and TRBJ1-1): ETGVTQSPTHLIKTRGQQVTLRCSSQSGHNTVSWYQQALGQGPQFIFQYYREEENGRGNFPPRFSGLQFPNYSSELNVNALELDDSALYLCASSFWGGGEAFFGQGTRLTVV.

The chain employs TRBV4-1 and TRBJ1-3, with 8 bases identical to TRBD1. CDR1 MGHRA and CDR2 YSYEKL come from the germline V gene. Trimming cost V 3 bases and J 1 base; bases outside gene matches: 5. The CDR3 is made up of 16 amino acids. The CDR3 DNA is TGCGCCAGCAGCCAGACTCAGGGGGCGTCTGGAAACACCATATATTTT. Translating it yields CASSQTQGASGNTIYF.

V is TRBV6-6 and J is TRBJ1-4; D call uncertain. The germline gives CDR1 MNHNY, CDR2 SVGAGI (reference sequence). The length of the CDR3 is 12 residues. V lost 6 bases and J 8 bases, leaving 10 bases between the germline ends. This CDR3 reads CASSPAREKLFF. The DNA of the CDR3 is TGTGCCAGCAGCCCGGCCCGGGAAAAACTGTTTTTT.

This sequence joins TRBV6-6 and TRBJ2-7, with 7 nucleotides matching TRBD1. Germline V gives CDR1 MNHNY, CDR2 SVGAGI (reference sequence). Trimming cost V 0 bases and J 0 bases; bases outside gene matches: 5. The CDR3 has 16 residues. CDR3 amino acids: CASSYSRQGVSYEQYF. As DNA, the CDR3 is TGTGCCAGCAGTTACTCGAGACAGGGCGTCTCCTACGAGCAGTACTTC.

The chain has TRBV6-5 and TRBJ2-3; D unclear. Trimming removed 2 bases from V and 2 bases from J, with 11 bases in between. CDR3 size: 15 residues. Germline V gives CDR1 MNHEY, CDR2 SVGAGI. In nucleotides, the CDR3 is TGTGCCAGCAGTTACGTTCACACCCTCACAGATACGCAGTATTTT. As protein: CASSYVHTLTDTQYF.

The chain has TRBV4-1 and TRBJ2-7; D could derive from TRBD1 or TRBD2 (6 bases each). The V gene's germline CDR1 is MGHRA and CDR2 YSYEKL. The CDR3 length is 14 residues. The CDR3 DNA reads TGCGCTTCCGGGGAGAGGGGGGCGTCCTACGAGCAGTACTTC. It codes for CASGERGASYEQYF.

The J gene is TRBJ1-2, the V gene TRBV27; D not resolved. Trimming removed 0 bases from V and 7 bases from J, with 9 bases in between. Germline V CDR1 and CDR2: MNHEY, SMNVEV (reference sequence). The CDR3 contains 13 residues. The CDR3 protein is CASSLSPLGGYTF. CDR3 nucleotides: TGTGCCAGCAGTTTATCCCCCCTGGGTGGCTACACCTTC.

The V gene is TRBV15, the J gene TRBJ1-1; the match to TRBD1 covers 9 bases. J was trimmed by 8 bases and V by 4 bases; bases with no gene match: 2. The CDR3 loop spans 12 amino acids. Germline lookup yields CDR1 LNHNV and CDR2 YYDKDF (reference sequence). The CDR3 region has the DNA TGTGCCACCAGCAACACAGGGGGCGAAGCTTTCTTT. This encodes CATSNTGGEAFF.

The V gene is TRBV28, the J gene TRBJ1-4, with D maybe TRBD1 (6 bases). This CDR3 region has 18 residues. The ends were cut back, 2 bases at V and 3 bases at J, with 19 bases in the middle. Germline V gene data show CDR1 as MDHEN and CDR2 as SYDVKM. Here the CDR3 DNA reads TGTGCCAGCAGTTTAAATCTTGAGGCGACAGGCGCTAATGAAAAACTGTTTTTT. Amino acids: CASSLNLEATGANEKLFF.

The J gene is TRBJ2-5, the V gene TRBV7-2, with 10 positions matching TRBD2. Germline V gene data show CDR1 as SGHTA and CDR2 as FQGNSA. CDR3 length equals 16 residues. The trim removed 2 bases at V and 1 base at J, leaving 4 bases unmatched. CDR3 loop: CASSLPWTSGQETQYF. In DNA form, the CDR3 reads TGTGCCAGCAGCTTACCATGGACTAGCGGCCAAGAGACCCAGTACTTC.

The V call is TRBV28, the J call TRBJ2-7; a possible D gene is TRBD2 (7 bases). This CDR3 has 14 amino acids. Germline V gene data show CDR1 as MDHEN and CDR2 as SYDVKM. The ends were cut back, 7 bases at V and 4 bases at J, with 17 bases in the middle. CDR3 sequence reads: CASTSNGGAYEQYF. DNA of the CDR3: TGTGCCAGCACCTCTAATGGGGGGGCTTACGAGCAGTACTTC. Full variable domain (remainder filled in from reference TRBV28 and TRBJ2-7): DVKVTQSSRYLVKRTGEKVFLECVQDMDHENMFWYRQDPGLGLRLIYFSYDVKMKEKGDIPEGYSVSREKKERFSLILESASTNQTSMYLCASTSNGGAYEQYFGPGTRLTVT.

This clone came up once. This chain joins TRBV30 and TRBJ2-5; a possible D gene is TRBD2 (6 bases). CDR1 and CDR2 from the germline V gene are GTSNPN and SVGIG (reference sequence). V was clipped by 1 base and J by 5 bases, with 20 bases between them. The CDR3 spans 16 residues. CDR3 nucleotide sequence: TGTGCCTGGAGTGGGGTAGGCGGGAAAAGCGGGGAGACCCAGTACTTC. As protein: CAWSGVGGKSGETQYF.

This chain's CDR3 is CASSYRTEGNQPQHF. DNA of the CDR3: TGTGCCAGCAGCTACAGGACTGAGGGCAATCAGCCCCAGCATTTT. The chain employs TRBV7-2 and TRBJ1-5, with a weak D call TRBD1 (5 bases). The CDR3 length is 15 residues. Trimming shortened V by 4 bases and J by 2 bases, and 12 bases separated the two germline ends. In germline, CDR1 is SGHTA, CDR2 FQGNSA.

The chain uses TRBV6-5 and TRBJ1-1; 7 nucleotides agree with TRBD1. The V and J ends lost 5 bases and 1 base, in that order; junction bases with no gene match: 7. Germline CDR1 is MNHEY and CDR2 is SVGAGI. This CDR3 comprises 15 residues. The chain's CDR3 is CASSTDREGNTEAFF. The DNA for the CDR3 is TGTGCCAGCAGTACCGACAGGGAAGGGAACACTGAAGCTTTCTTT.

The chain uses TRBV19 and TRBJ1-2; TRBD1 matches at 7 bases. The V and J ends lost 5 bases and 8 bases, in that order; junction bases with no gene match: 8. CDR1 is LNHDA and CDR2 is SQIVND in the germline V gene (reference sequence). This CDR3 region has 13 residues. This chain's CDR3 is CASSWTGAWGYTF. The CDR3 DNA is TGTGCCAGTAGTTGGACAGGCGCGTGGGGCTACACCTTC.

The chain employs TRBV6-1 and TRBJ2-1; D is possibly TRBD1 or TRBD2 (5 bases each). CDR1 and CDR2 (germline): MNHNS, SASEGT. V was clipped by 1 base and J by 2 bases, with 12 bases between them. The CDR3 has 16 residues. CDR3 DNA: TGTGCCAGCAGTGAAGAGGCCCGGGGCCCCTACAATGAGCAGTTCTTC. It codes for CASSEEARGPYNEQFF.

The chain couples TRBV27 to TRBJ2-6, with 7 bases aligning to TRBD2. CDR1 MNHEY and CDR2 SMNVEV come from the germline V gene (reference sequence). The V segment lost 0 bases and the J segment 2 bases; nucleotides outside the gene matches: 1. CDR3 length: 16 amino acids. The CDR3 is CASSLSGGTGANVLTF. In DNA form, the CDR3 reads TGTGCCAGCAGTTTATCGGGGGGGACTGGGGCCAACGTCCTGACTTTC.

V and J are TRBV10-2 and TRBJ1-1; D is ambiguous. V lost 0 bases and J 3 bases, leaving 14 bases between the germline ends. CDR1 and CDR2 from the germline V gene are WSHSY and SAAADI. The CDR3 has 16 residues. In DNA form, the CDR3 reads TGCGCCAGCAGTGAGTCGGGTTGGGGATATGACACTGAAGCTTTCTTT. Amino acid sequence: CASSESGWGYDTEAFF.

V and J are TRBV5-6 and TRBJ1-2, with a possible D match to TRBD1 (5 bases). Per germline, CDR1 SGHDT and CDR2 YYEEEE. Trimming pared 3 bases from V and 7 bases from J, leaving 19 bases between. CDR3 length: 15 residues. CDR3 sequence (DNA): TGTGCCAGCAGCTCCACAGGAGGGCCTATGGGTGGCTACACCTTC. Encoded protein: CASSSTGGPMGGYTF. The full variable domain, rest sourced from reference TRBV5-6 and TRBJ1-2, is DAGVTQSPTHLIKTRGQQVTLRCSPKSGHDTVSWYQQALGQGPQFIFQYYEEEERQRGNFPDRFSGHQFPNYSSELNVNALLLGDSALYLCASSSTGGPMGGYTFGSGTRLTVV.